What follows is one T cell receptor (beta chain) and its context. Per the authors' pipeline: Amplification of reference gene primers provided the estimated nucleated cell counts. Clones were sequenced by immunoSEQ multiplex PCR, and TCRdb holds only the in-frame ones, with some missing. That table furnishes V, J and clone size, whereas the DNA furnished D and trimming. Of a few hundred thousand clones listed, around 86% are singletons. These data are taken from a study of blood T cell repertoires in COVID-19. At the level of the study: There were acute and convalescent COVID-19 samples, and they came from the United States, Italy and Spain. In each case, the material was cDNA or gDNA derived from T cells, B-cell-depleted T cells, or PBMCs.

Sequences were obtained from peripheral blood. This TCR was sampled from a woman aged 45-65 years with acute or convalescent COVID-19.

The CDR3 loop reads CATSDLSSGINQETQYF. CDR3 DNA sequence: TGTGCCACCAGTGATTTATCCAGCGGGATAAACCAAGAGACCCAGTACTTC. The chain couples TRBV24-1 to TRBJ2-5, with 7 nucleotides matching TRBD2. The junction had 7 bases not matched to a gene; V was cut back by 1 base and J by 0 bases. CDR1 KGHDR and CDR2 SFDVKD come from the germline V gene. There are 17 residues in the CDR3.